The clone carrying this T cell receptor beta chain has a handful of counts. The data derive from a study of cytomegalovirus exposure and HLA in healthy donors. Looking at the study overall: Counted in an early data release were 75 million to 85 million unique TCRs from HLA-typed donors.

The CDR3 sequence is 13 residues long. Looked up from germline, CDR1 is MNHNS and CDR2 is SASEGT. V lost 6 bases and J lost 6; bases outside the gene matches: 4. A multiplex PCR was run with 60 Vbeta primers and 13 Jbeta primers. TCRdb's table, derived via immunoSEQ multiplex PCR, lists solely in-frame clones and lacks some. The table shows 100,000 to 150,000 clones, with 15% to 20% occurring only once. The chain has TRBV6-1 and TRBJ1-5; 8 positions match TRBD1. The receptor comes from a female donor in good health and CMV-seropositive. Sequenced sample: PBMCs. The CDR3 bases are TGTGCCAGCAGGCAGGGGGCGGCTCAGCCCCAGCATTTT. It encodes CASRQGAAQPQHF.